This passage covers 30 T cell receptor beta chains from one sample sequenced in a study of T cells in Graves' hyperthyroidism and ophthalmopathy. Regions amplified from RNA transcripts were the TCR beta CDR3 regions. Primed by the HTBI set, a first-round RT-PCR was run on the TCR CDR3. Each CDR3 protein gets one entry after TCRdb re-called the multiplex PCR reads with MiXCR. The data hold under 450,000 distinct CDR3 sequences, with about a sixth observed a single time. The sample comprised blood. These receptors were collected from a woman in her 30s with Graves' hyperthyroidism that later progressed to Graves' ophthalmopathy.

This clonotype was seen at least ten times. V usage is TRBV19 and J usage is TRBJ1-1; TRBD1 aligns across 8 bases. Unmatched junction bases numbered 25, after V lost 0 bases and J lost 1 base. The CDR3 is 23 amino acids. CDR1 LNHDA and CDR2 SQIVND come from the germline V gene (reference sequence). CDR3 nucleotides: TGTGCCAGTAGTATAGATATGAATTTCTATGGTTACAGGGGGGTTCCTGAGAACACTGAAGCTTTCTTT. This gives the protein CASSIDMNFYGYRGVPENTEAFF.

This clonotype came up many times. The genes are TRBV2 and TRBJ2-3; 13 bases fit TRBD2. The CDR3 totals 16 residues. The V gene's germline CDR1 is SNHLY and CDR2 FYNNEI. J gave up 1 base and V 6 bases, and 4 bases lay outside the gene matches. The CDR3 DNA reads TGTGCCAGCAGGACTGGACTAGCGGGGGGCACAGATACGCAGTATTTT. Its translation is CASRTGLAGGTDTQYF.

In its sample, this clonotype was seen many times. The chain links TRBV2 to TRBJ2-7; unclear D gene. The V end lost 5 bases, the J end lost 7 bases, and 9 bases lay between the germline ends. This CDR3 region has 11 residues. Per the germline V gene, CDR1 is SNHLY and CDR2 is FYNNEI. This CDR3 is CASSKVEEQYF. In nucleotides, the CDR3 is TGTGCCAGCAGTAAGGTAGAGGAGCAGTACTTC. The whole variable domain, filled in from reference TRBV2 and TRBJ2-7, reads EPEVTQTPSHQVTQMGQEVILRCVPISNHLYFYWYRQILGQKVEFLVSFYNNEISEKSEIFDDQFSVERPDGSNFTLKIRSTKLEDSAMYFCASSKVEEQYFGPGTRLTVT.

Written as DNA, the CDR3 is TGTGCCAGTAGTATTGGGGATCACACTGAAGCTTTCTTT. Its translation: CASSIGDHTEAFF. The J gene is TRBJ1-1, the V gene TRBV19; D is ambiguous. This CDR3 region has 13 residues. Germline lookup yields CDR1 LNHDA and CDR2 SQIVND (reference sequence). Trimming took off 3 bases at V and 3 bases at J, with 8 bases between the two ends.

This clonotype was seen repeatedly, ten times or more. This chain joins TRBV6-2 or TRBV6-3 and TRBJ2-3; TRBD2 agrees at 13 bases. The CDR3 is 16 amino acids. Per the germline V gene, CDR1 is MNHEY and CDR2 is SVGEGT. J gave up 2 bases and V 5 bases, and 4 bases lay outside the gene matches. CDR3 residues: CASSLGLAGATDTQYF. CDR3 sequence (DNA): TGTGCCAGCAGTCTAGGACTAGCGGGAGCCACAGATACGCAGTATTTT.

The genes are TRBV3-1 and TRBJ2-1; D may be TRBD2 (5 bases). Trimming pared 0 bases from V and 8 bases from J, leaving 14 bases between. Looked up from germline, CDR1 is LGHDT and CDR2 is YNNKEL (reference sequence). This CDR3 is built from 15 residues. CDR3 nucleotides: TGTGCCAGCAGCCAAGACGGCCTAGCTGGGGATGAGCAGTTCTTC. Translated: CASSQDGLAGDEQFF.

This clonotype was seen many times. The J gene is TRBJ2-1, the V gene TRBV2; unclear D gene. Trimming cost V 2 bases and J 8 bases, with 16 bases left between them. The CDR3 is made up of 15 amino acids. Looked up from germline, CDR1 is SNHLY and CDR2 is FYNNEI. The CDR3 protein is CASSEWGRAGDEQFF. The DNA of the CDR3 is TGTGCCAGCAGTGAATGGGGTCGCGCCGGCGATGAGCAGTTCTTC.

This sequence joins TRBV12-5 and TRBJ1-2, with TRBD1 matching over 7 bases. Unmatched junction bases numbered 8, after V lost 6 bases and J lost 4 bases. Germline V CDR1 and CDR2: LGHNT, FRNRAP. This CDR3 spans 14 amino acids. CDR3 sequence (DNA): TGTGCTAGTGGCCGAGAGGACAGGCTCTATGGCTACACCTTC. Translated, it gives CASGREDRLYGYTF.

The sample holds many counts of this clonotype. This chain connects TRBV4-2 to TRBJ2-7, with D possibly matching TRBD1 (6 bases). Trimming pared 0 bases from V and 7 bases from J, leaving 16 bases between. The CDR3 has 15 residues. Germline lookup yields CDR1 LGHNA and CDR2 YNFKEQ. Written as DNA, the CDR3 is TGTGCCAGCAGCCAAGACTATCAGGGGCAATGGGAGCAGTACTTC. This encodes CASSQDYQGQWEQYF.

This chain links TRBV7-8 with TRBJ2-2; D is uncertain. Deletions cut 5 bases from V and 2 bases from J, with 9 bases between. The germline V gene encodes CDR1 SGHVS and CDR2 FQNEAQ. The CDR3 has 14 residues. CDR3 coding DNA: TGTGCCAGCAGCGCCTGGCAAAACACCGGGGAGCTGTTTTTT. It is translated as CASSAWQNTGELFF.

This clonotype was observed many times. The chain is built from TRBV6-1 and TRBJ2-1; D call uncertain. Trimming took off 5 bases at V and 7 bases at J, with 9 bases between the two ends. Per the germline V gene, CDR1 is MNHNS and CDR2 is SASEGT. This CDR3 contains 12 residues. This CDR3 is CASSPLANEQFF. CDR3 DNA sequence: TGTGCCAGCAGTCCTCTGGCTAATGAGCAGTTCTTC.

This clonotype was seen repeatedly, ten times or more. V is TRBV19 and J is TRBJ2-7; no firm D call. Germline V gene data show CDR1 as LNHDA and CDR2 as SQIVND (reference sequence). The V gene lost 7 bases and the J gene lost 0 bases, with 16 bases spanning the gap. The CDR3 loop spans 15 amino acids. The CDR3 DNA reads as TGTGCCAGTACCCCCTCCGGCCTCCTCTCCTACGAGCAGTACTTC. Protein product: CASTPSGLLSYEQYF. Looking up the rest from reference TRBV19 and TRBJ2-7 gives the full variable domain: DGGITQSPKYLFRKEGQNVTLSCEQNLNHDAMYWYRQDPGQGLRLIYYSQIVNDFQKGDIAEGYSVSREKKESFPLTVTSAQKNPTAFYLCASTPSGLLSYEQYFGPGTRLTVT.

This clonotype was observed a few times. This chain connects TRBV5-1 to TRBJ2-7, with 9 positions matching TRBD1. CDR1 is SGHRS, CDR2 YFSETQ, per germline. Losses at the gene ends were 5 bases for V and 2 bases for J; bases not matched to a gene: 8. This CDR3 has 15 amino acids. The DNA for the CDR3 is TGCGCCAGCAGATGGGGGACAGGGTCAGCCTACGAGCAGTACTTC. This sequence encodes CASRWGTGSAYEQYF.

This rearrangement joins TRBV3-1 to TRBJ2-1, with 9 bases lining up with TRBD2. CDR1 and CDR2 from the germline V gene are LGHDT and YNNKEL (reference sequence). V trimming: 4 bases; J trimming: 6 bases; junction bases outside the gene matches: 10. There are 16 residues in the CDR3. The CDR3 region has the DNA TGTGCCAGCAGCCCTGTGCGGGAGGGCCTCGGCAATGAGCAGTTCTTC. Protein product: CASSPVREGLGNEQFF.

With regard to this clonotype: This could be a read error, since a much larger clone is one nucleotide away. J is TRBJ1-4 and V is TRBV27; possible D gene TRBD1, 5 bases. CDR1 MNHEY and CDR2 SMNVEV come from the germline V gene (reference sequence). The CDR3 is made up of 17 amino acids. With 0 bases removed from V and 10 bases from J, the gap between germline ends came to 21 bases. CDR3 nucleotide sequence: TGTGCCAGCAGTTTATCCCCTCCCGCTATTTCGAGGGGAAAACTGTTTTTT. It translates to CASSLSPPAISRGKLFF.

This clonotype has ten or more counts. This chain joins TRBV10-3 and TRBJ2-7, with 8 bases aligning to TRBD1. V dropped 3 bases and J dropped 5; count of bases not matched to a gene: 6. CDR3 size: 14 residues. Germline V CDR1 and CDR2: ENHRY, SYGVKD. The CDR3 DNA reads TGTGCCATCAGTGAAGGACAGGGTAGACACGAGCAGTACTTC. Translation gives CAISEGQGRHEQYF.

Only a few counts were recorded for this clonotype. The chain joins TRBV20-1 to TRBJ1-4; possible D gene TRBD1, 6 bases. In germline, CDR1 is DFQATT, CDR2 SNEGSKA (reference sequence). The CDR3 extends over 16 amino acids. Trimming removed 3 bases at V and 4 bases at J, with 18 bases between. CDR3 in amino acids: CSARRGRGTLNEKLFF. In DNA form, the CDR3 reads TGCAGTGCTAGGCGGGGGCGGGGTACCCTTAATGAAAAACTGTTTTTT.

Ten or more counts support this clonotype. CDR3 in DNA: TGCAGTGCTAGAGATATTTACCCTCAGACCCAGTACTTC. Its translation is CSARDIYPQTQYF. This rearrangement joins TRBV20-1 to TRBJ2-5; D ambiguous. This CDR3 has 13 amino acids. The V gene lost 0 bases and the J gene lost 6 bases, with 11 bases spanning the gap. Germline V lookup: CDR1 DFQATT, CDR2 SNEGSKA (reference sequence).

This clonotype was detected many times. The rearrangement links TRBV4-1 to TRBJ2-7; D is uncertain. Trimming pared 0 bases from V and 6 bases from J, leaving 9 bases between. CDR1 and CDR2 from the germline V gene are MGHRA and YSYEKL. This CDR3 spans 13 amino acids. The CDR3 sequence is CASSQDHSSEQYF. The CDR3 nucleotides are TGCGCCAGCAGCCAAGATCACTCAAGCGAGCAGTACTTC.

This clonotype was detected many times. The rearrangement links TRBV6-1 to TRBJ2-3, with D tentatively TRBD2 (6 bases). V was trimmed by 5 bases and J by 1 base, leaving 10 bases between them. Germline V lookup: CDR1 MNHNS, CDR2 SASEGT. The CDR3 contains 14 residues. CDR3 sequence: CASSLAPGTDTQYF. The CDR3, as DNA: TGTGCCAGCAGTCTAGCGCCGGGCACAGATACGCAGTATTTT.

J is TRBJ1-1 and V is TRBV29-1; D possibly corresponds to TRBD1 (5 bases). The ends were cut back, 6 bases at V and 12 bases at J, with 17 bases in the middle. This CDR3 spans 11 amino acids. The V gene's germline CDR1 is SQVTM and CDR2 ANQGSEA. CDR3 residues: CSVFLRGAPFF. The CDR3 region has the DNA TGCAGCGTCTTTCTGAGGGGCGCACCTTTCTTT.

As to this clonotype: A junction boundary mismatches the germline segment, possibly from a read error. The chain carries TRBV19 and TRBJ2-1, with 8 bases matching TRBD2. Germline CDR1 reads LNHDA; CDR2 reads SQIVND (reference sequence). CDR3 length equals 16 residues. CDR3 in amino acids: CASSTSGRSSCNEQFF. The CDR3 region has the DNA TGTGCCAGTAGCACTAGCGGTAGAAGCTCCTGCAATGAGCAGTTCTTC.

This clonotype showed up many times. The chain combines TRBV28 with TRBJ1-4, with unresolved D. The germline V and J ends were trimmed by 10 bases and 4 bases, with 22 bases remaining between them. Germline V CDR1 and CDR2: MDHEN, SYDVKM. This CDR3 comprises 16 residues. CDR3 region: CATGWAALNHNEKLFF. The CDR3 DNA reads as TGTGCCACGGGATGGGCAGCCCTGAATCATAATGAAAAACTGTTTTTT.

The rearrangement links TRBV4-1 to TRBJ2-5; D remains ambiguous. With 3 bases removed from V and 7 bases from J, the gap between germline ends came to 24 bases. The CDR3 covers 17 residues. Germline CDR1 and CDR2: MGHRA and YSYEKL. CDR3 DNA: TGCGCCAGCAGCCAGATCGGCGGAACTAACGAGGTTGGGACCCAGTACTTC. Its translation: CASSQIGGTNEVGTQYF.

The table lists this clonotype with many counts. The rearrangement joins TRBV30 to TRBJ2-2; no clear D. V lost 3 bases and J 5 bases, leaving 13 bases between the germline ends. Germline loops: CDR1 GTSNPN, CDR2 SVGIG (reference sequence). The CDR3 consists of 14 residues. The DNA of the CDR3 is TGTGCCTGGAGCCTACTACTCTCAACCGGGGAGCTGTTTTTT. Translated, it gives CAWSLLLSTGELFF.

This clonotype was seen at least ten times. The chain employs TRBV6-1 and TRBJ2-5; 10 positions agree with TRBD1. Germline CDR1 MNHNS, CDR2 SASEGT. V was pared by 8 bases and J by 5 bases, with 14 bases of the junction left unmatched. CDR3 size: 16 residues. The CDR3 here is CASGQPKRDRGETQYF. The CDR3 DNA sequence: TGTGCCAGCGGACAACCCAAACGGGACAGGGGCGAGACCCAGTACTTC.

This clonotype appeared many times. The chain couples TRBV11-2 to TRBJ1-2; D remains ambiguous. The V and J ends lost 1 base and 2 bases respectively, with 11 bases between them. The CDR3 runs to 15 residues. Looked up from germline, CDR1 is SGHAT and CDR2 is FQNNGV. CDR3 bases: TGTGCCAGCAGCTTAGGCTTGGGATACAACTATGGCTACACCTTC. Amino acids: CASSLGLGYNYGYTF. The variable domain in full, completed from reference TRBV11-2 and TRBJ1-2, reads EAGVAQSPRYKIIEKRQSVAFWCNPISGHATLYWYQQILGQGPKLLIQFQNNGVVDDSQLPKDRFSAERLKGVDSTLKIQPAKLEDSAVYLCASSLGLGYNYGYTFGSGTRLTVV.

The CDR3 sequence is CASSVPQGQAYGYTF. CDR3 nucleotides: TGTGCCAGCAGCGTACCTCAGGGGCAGGCCTATGGCTACACCTTC. The V and J genes are TRBV9 and TRBJ1-2; D may be TRBD1 (6 bases). Trimming took off 1 base at V and 4 bases at J, with 14 bases between the two ends. There are 15 residues in the CDR3. CDR1 and CDR2 (germline): SGDLS, YYNGEE. Using reference TRBV9 and TRBJ1-2 for the parts outside the CDR3, the full variable domain is DSGVTQTPKHLITATGQRVTLRCSPRSGDLSVYWYQQSLDQGLQFLIQYYNGEERAKGNILERFSAQQFPDLHSELNLSSLELGDSALYFCASSVPQGQAYGYTFGSGTRLTVV.

This clonotype was recorded at least ten times. The J gene is TRBJ1-3, the V gene TRBV12-3 or TRBV12-4; D gene ambiguous. The CDR3 length is 13 residues. Trimming cost V 7 bases and J 0 bases, with 7 bases left between them. CDR3 bases: TGTGCCAGCAACACGGGCTCTGGAAACACCATATATTTT. It codes for CASNTGSGNTIYF.

J is TRBJ2-1 and V is TRBV19; TRBD2 might be the D (6 bases). Trimming pared 8 bases from V and 4 bases from J, leaving 15 bases between. The CDR3 loop spans 14 amino acids. The germline gives CDR1 LNHDA, CDR2 SQIVND (reference sequence). This chain's CDR3 is CASCRRGNYNEQFF. In DNA form, the CDR3 reads TGTGCCAGTTGCCGGCGGGGAAATTACAATGAGCAGTTCTTC. Full variable domain (remainder filled in from reference TRBV19 and TRBJ2-1): DGGITQSPKYLFRKEGQNVTLSCEQNLNHDAMYWYRQDPGQGLRLIYYSQIVNDFQKGDIAEGYSVSREKKESFPLTVTSAQKNPTAFYLCASCRRGNYNEQFFGPGTRLTVL.